Listed below are T cell receptor beta chains from one sample, sequenced in a study of T cells after yellow fever vaccination. TCRdb fed the 5' RACE reads into MiXCR, producing one record per CDR3 protein. Of roughly 140,000 distinct CDR3 sequences listed, over 7% are singletons. This material consisted of CD4+ T cells sorted from PBMCs, taken 5 days after the yellow fever booster vaccination. These TCRs come from a man in his thirties or forties who received the YFV17D yellow fever vaccine. CDR3s include the opening cysteine and the closing phenylalanine or tryptophan. D genes are given only for firm matches. The listing skips clone size in some rows; elsewhere it reads once, few, many or a size class.

abundance	j_gene	d_gene	v_gene	CDR3aa	CDR3nt
many	TRBJ2-6	.	TRBV6-2/TRBV6-3	CASTLRAAAGANVLTF	TGTGCCAGCACCCTACGGGCAGCCGCTGGGGCCAACGTCCTGACTTTC
many	TRBJ2-5	TRBD2	TRBV20-1	CSARDHPSGSVSTQYF	TGCAGTGCTAGAGATCACCCTAGCGGGAGCGTCAGTACCCAGTACTTC
many	TRBJ2-1	TRBD2	TRBV5-1	CASSDTLAGRDNEQFF	TGCGCCAGCAGCGACACCCTAGCGGGACGAGACAATGAGCAGTTCTTC
many	TRBJ2-4	TRBD2	TRBV4-2	CASSQNDLGGGAKNIQYF	TGTGCCAGCAGCCAAAATGACTTGGGGGGGGGAGCCAAAAACATTCAGTACTTC
many	TRBJ2-3	.	TRBV6-1	CASSSWRDPDTQYF	TGTGCCAGCAGCTCATGGCGGGACCCAGATACGCAGTATTTT
many	TRBJ2-1	TRBD2	TRBV29-1	CSGLAGGNNEQFF	TGCAGTGGACTAGCGGGGGGAAACAATGAGCAGTTCTTC
many	TRBJ2-4	TRBD1	TRBV20-1	CSALVPDRGNIQYF	TGCAGTGCCCTCGTCCCCGACAGGGGGAACATTCAGTACTTC
few	TRBJ2-4	TRBD1	TRBV7-9	CASSQGTVDKNIQYF	TGTGCCAGCAGCCAAGGGACAGTGGACAAAAACATTCAGTACTTC
many	TRBJ2-3	.	TRBV4-2	CASSQDLRVKTDTQYF	TGTGCCAGCAGCCAAGACTTACGGGTTAAGACGGATACGCAGTATTTT
few	TRBJ2-6	.	TRBV25-1	CASSEVAVSGANVLTF	TGTGCCAGCAGTGAGGTAGCGGTCTCTGGGGCCAACGTCCTGACTTTC
many	TRBJ1-1	TRBD1	TRBV6-5	CASGSGGTGDTEAFF	TGTGCCAGCGGTAGTGGGGGAACAGGGGACACTGAAGCTTTCTTT
.	TRBJ2-3	TRBD2	TRBV4-3	CSSSYAGGRSDTQYF	TGCTCCAGCAGTTACGCGGGAGGGAGATCAGATACGCAGTATTTT
many	TRBJ2-7	.	TRBV5-1	CASGFLNEQYF	TGCGCCAGCGGCTTCCTCAACGAGCAGTACTTC
many	TRBJ2-1	TRBD2	TRBV5-1	CASRTSGMKYEQFF	TGCGCCAGCAGGACTAGCGGGATGAAGTATGAGCAGTTCTTC
many	TRBJ2-1	TRBD1	TRBV5-1	CASSTPRTGGLNEQFF	TGCGCCAGCAGCACCCCCCGGACAGGGGGACTCAATGAGCAGTTCTTC